This paragraph reports one TCR beta chain. What it recognizes is unknown. The table came from immunoSEQ multiplex PCR; TCRdb's copy has only in-frame clones and leaves some out. The sample includes about 120,000 clones, 90% to 95% of them seen just once. These data originate in a study of siplizumab effects on memory and regulatory T cells. Study findings and constraints: Contribution to the alloresponse seemed major for naive T cells, which also seemed more diverse than memory cells. Among alloreactive clones, only a minor fraction mapped to unstimulated subsets. Alloreactive sequences that could be traced to unstimulated CD4+ memory cells showed a significant reduction under siplizumab. Roughly 75-97% of proliferating CD4+ or CD8+ clones lacked a naive or memory phenotype that could be assigned.

Trimming took 0 bases from V and 3 from J; bases not matched to a gene: 2. Germline V lookup: CDR1 MNHEY, CDR2 SVGAGI. The CDR3 totals 15 residues. V and J are TRBV6-5 and TRBJ2-7; 10 nucleotides align to TRBD2. Sequenced input: non-Treg CD4+ T cells sorted from blood. The clonotype comes from a human donor in good health. CDR3: CASSYSAGGSYEQYF. CDR3 sequence (DNA): TGTGCCAGCAGTTACTCAGCGGGAGGGAGCTACGAGCAGTACTTC.